This section outlines one TCR beta chain sequence together with its context. V shed 5 bases and J 5 bases; nucleotides not matched to a gene: 2. Per germline, CDR1 LNHNV and CDR2 YYDKDF (reference sequence). The CDR3 covers 15 residues. This specimen comes from a study of blood T cell repertoires in COVID-19. Only in-frame clones appear in the TCRdb table, and some are missing; sequencing was by immunoSEQ multiplex PCR. This table has fewer than 200,000 clones, roughly 84% appearing once. Source material: peripheral blood. The sequence was obtained from a man in his 60s who had recovered from COVID-19. The gene calls are TRBV15 and TRBJ2-3, with TRBD2 matching 15 bases. The CDR3 is CATSVGLAGGDTQYF. The CDR3 DNA reads TGTGCCACCAGCGTGGGACTAGCGGGGGGAGATACGCAGTATTTT.